The following is a T cell receptor beta chain sequence with its context. Its antigen remains unidentified. After constant-region reverse-primer amplification, full-length variable regions underwent semi-nested PCR with Nested Universal Primer A. Each CDR3 protein is one row after TCRdb ran MiXCR on the 5' RACE reads. The sample lists about 41,000 distinct CDR3 sequences, less than 35% occurring once. Overall study findings and caveats: Tumor Tregs overlapped most with tumor, then blood, naive CD4+ cells.

CD4+CD45RO+CD25- cells were isolated as memory CD4+ T cells. The CDR3 loop spans 15 amino acids. Germline-derived CDR1 and CDR2 are SGHRS and YFSETQ. V was clipped by 7 bases and J by 6 bases; unmatched bases: 7. The chain couples TRBV5-1 to TRBJ2-2; 12 nucleotides agree with TRBD1. This TCR derives from a female donor with breast cancer. Sequenced material: memory CD4+ T cells sorted from a lymph node. Subset given: memory CD4+ T cells, CD4+CD45RO+CD25-. The CDR3 DNA reads as TGCGCCAGCGGCCCGGGGACAGGGGGCCCCGGGGAGCTGTTTTTT. Its translation is CASGPGTGGPGELFF.